The 27 T cell receptor beta chains below come from one sample, sequenced in a study of blood T cells in healthy people across ages. Sample-barcoded 5' priming and a J-beta primer mix drove a second PCR of about 7 to 11 cycles. TCRdb re-called the 5' RACE reads through MiXCR, storing one row per CDR3 protein. The data show about 1,500,000 distinct CDR3 sequences, over 25% seen once. Input material: blood. The source of these receptors is a woman in her twenties or thirties in good health.

This clonotype was observed a few times. The rearrangement joins TRBV10-3 to TRBJ2-1; maybe TRBD1 (5 bases). With 6 bases removed from V and 5 bases from J, the gap between germline ends came to 23 bases. The CDR3 sequence is 17 residues long. CDR1 and CDR2 (germline): ENHRY, SYGVKD. The CDR3 sequence: CAIREDQGKVPNNEQFF. The CDR3 DNA sequence: TGTGCCATCAGAGAAGACCAGGGAAAGGTCCCCAACAATGAGCAGTTCTTC.

As to this clonotype: One junction end disagrees with the germline gene, perhaps due to a read error. The genes are TRBV11-2 and TRBJ2-7; D may be TRBD1 (5 bases). This CDR3 is 15 amino acids long. The germline gives CDR1 SGHAT, CDR2 FQNNGV. For the CDR3, the DNA is TGTGGCAGCAGCTTAGTCGCAGGGATCTCCTACGAGCAGTACTTC. Translation: CGSSLVAGISYEQYF.

The J gene is TRBJ2-1, the V gene TRBV7-2, with 12 bases matching TRBD1. CDR1 is SGHTA, CDR2 FQGNSA, per germline. The CDR3 is 16 residues long. V was clipped by 7 bases and J by 6 bases; unmatched bases: 10. The CDR3 loop reads CASNLRGTGGSNEQFF. Here the CDR3 DNA reads TGTGCCAGCAACCTACGGGGGACAGGGGGCTCCAATGAGCAGTTCTTC.

The chain has TRBV18 and TRBJ1-1; D is ambiguous. Germline loops: CDR1 KGHSH, CDR2 LQKENI. The CDR3 consists of 14 residues. Trimming took off 2 bases at V and 7 bases at J, with 14 bases between the two ends. CDR3 residues: CASSPETKDVEAFF. The CDR3 DNA follows: TGTGCCAGCTCACCAGAGACCAAGGATGTTGAAGCTTTCTTT.

A few counts support this clonotype. The rearrangement uses TRBV12-3 or TRBV12-4 and TRBJ2-7; 8 bases map to TRBD1. The CDR3 sequence is 14 residues long. With 7 bases clipped from V and 2 bases from J, the junction kept 7 bases outside the gene matches. The CDR3 bases are TGTGCCAGCAAATATAGGACAGGGCCCTACGAGCAGTACTTC. Residues: CASKYRTGPYEQYF.

V usage is TRBV7-9 and J usage is TRBJ2-1; either TRBD1 or TRBD2 may fit D (6 bases each). Germline V gives CDR1 SEHNR, CDR2 FQNEAQ (reference sequence). The CDR3 is 15 amino acids. Trimming pared 3 bases from V and 5 bases from J, leaving 14 bases between. DNA of the CDR3: TGTGCCAGCAGCTTGGGGGGCGGGGCTCACAATGAGCAGTTCTTC. Protein: CASSLGGGAHNEQFF.

This chain joins TRBV4-3 and TRBJ2-1; D uncertain. Trimming took off 1 base at V and 0 bases at J, with 10 bases between the two ends. The CDR3 runs to 16 residues. The germline V gene has CDR1 LGHNA and CDR2 YSLEER. The CDR3 reads CASSQGLESSYNEQFF. Here the CDR3 DNA reads TGCGCCAGCAGCCAAGGACTGGAAAGCTCCTACAATGAGCAGTTCTTC.

As to this clonotype: The junction departs from the called germline gene at one end, perhaps through a read error. The chain is built from TRBV6-5 and TRBJ2-2, with D possibly being TRBD1 (6 bases). From germline, CDR1 is MNHEY and CDR2 SVGAGI. There are 15 residues in the CDR3. CDR3 sequence (DNA): TGTGCCAGCAGTCTGGACAGTAGGGACACCGAGGAGCTGTTTTTT. This encodes CASSLDSRDTEELFF.

This clonotype was seen ten or more times. The chain recombines TRBV7-9 with TRBJ1-2; D unclear. The CDR3 totals 14 residues. The V gene's germline CDR1 is SEHNR and CDR2 FQNEAQ (reference sequence). V was pared by 4 bases and J by 7 bases, with 16 bases between. CDR3 region: CASSYAPKESGYTF. The CDR3 DNA follows: TGTGCCAGCAGCTACGCCCCCAAGGAGAGTGGCTACACCTTC.

This clonotype was observed a handful of times. The chain joins TRBV24-1 to TRBJ2-7; D is ambiguous. This CDR3 has 12 amino acids. CDR1 and CDR2 from the germline V gene are KGHDR and SFDVKD. The V end lost 9 bases, the J end lost 3 bases, and 11 bases lay between the germline ends. CDR3 nucleotide sequence: TGTGCCACCCTGGGCCGCAACTACGAGCAGTACTTC. Translation: CATLGRNYEQYF.

The chain uses TRBV7-2 and TRBJ2-7; no clear D gene. The ends were cut back, 5 bases at V and 7 bases at J, with 15 bases in the middle. The CDR3 spans 13 residues. CDR1 is SGHTA, CDR2 FQGNSA, per germline. CDR3 in DNA: TGTGCCAGCAGCCCAGGCCGTAGGAATGAGCAGTACTTC. Translated: CASSPGRRNEQYF.

This clonotype was seen only a few times. The rearrangement links TRBV7-2 to TRBJ1-1; no clear D. Between the trimmed V and J ends, which lost 1 base and 4 bases, there was a span of 13 bases. The length of the CDR3 is 15 residues. CDR1 is SGHTA, CDR2 FQGNSA, per germline. In nucleotides, the CDR3 is TGTGCCAGCAGCTTAGTCGCCCTACTGGGCACTGAAGCTTTCTTT. Translated, it gives CASSLVALLGTEAFF. Drawing the rest from reference TRBV7-2 and TRBJ1-1, the complete variable domain is GAGVSQSPSNKVTEKGKDVELRCDPISGHTALYWYRQSLGQGLEFLIYFQGNSAPDKSGLPSDRFSAERTGGSVSTLTIQRTQQEDSAVYLCASSLVALLGTEAFFGQGTRLTVV.

This clonotype was seen only a few times. The chain uses TRBV12-3 or TRBV12-4 and TRBJ2-7, with D tentatively TRBD1 or TRBD2 (5 bases each). The CDR3 loop spans 15 amino acids. Between the trimmed V and J ends, which lost 3 bases and 6 bases, there was a span of 18 bases. The CDR3 coding sequence is TGTGCCAGCAGTTTTCAGGAGGCAGGGCGGAGCGAGCAGTACTTC. Protein product: CASSFQEAGRSEQYF.

The chain couples TRBV3-1 to TRBJ2-1, with a weak D call TRBD1 (6 bases). The CDR3 extends over 15 amino acids. Germline V lookup: CDR1 LGHDT, CDR2 YNNKEL (reference sequence). Trimming left V 6 bases short and J 2 bases short, with 14 bases between. The DNA for the CDR3 is TGTGCCAGCAGGCTCCGGGACACGACCTACAATGAGCAGTTCTTC. Translation: CASRLRDTTYNEQFF.

This clonotype was seen more than once but under ten times. The chain couples TRBV2 to TRBJ2-5, with D maybe TRBD1 (6 bases). V lost 11 bases, J lost 11 bases, and 21 bases lay in between. CDR3 length: 12 residues. Germline V gene lookup returns CDR1 SNHLY and CDR2 FYNNEI. The DNA for the CDR3 is TGTGCCTCCGCCCAGGGGAGTTGGGAGCAGTACTTC. Translating gives CASAQGSWEQYF.

The V gene is TRBV12-3 or TRBV12-4, the J gene TRBJ1-1, with TRBD1 matching over 7 bases. V trimming: 6 bases; J trimming: 4 bases; junction bases outside the gene matches: 11. CDR3 size: 15 residues. CDR3 in amino acids: CASSKKESGGTEAFF. In DNA, the CDR3 is TGTGCCAGCAGCAAAAAAGAATCAGGGGGCACTGAAGCTTTCTTT.

V usage is TRBV12-3 or TRBV12-4 and J usage is TRBJ2-1; 7 bases line up with TRBD1. This CDR3 has 15 residues. The ends lost 6 bases at V and 5 bases at J; junction bases unmatched: 10. The CDR3 sequence: CASSQSGTANNEQFF. In DNA form, the CDR3 reads TGTGCCAGCAGCCAATCCGGGACAGCGAACAATGAGCAGTTCTTC.

Comments on this clonotype: This may be a read error, as it is one base from a much larger clone. The chain couples TRBV5-5 to TRBJ2-6, with D possibly TRBD2 on 5 matching bases. Germline CDR1 reads SGHKS; CDR2 reads YYEKEE (reference sequence). The CDR3 covers 20 residues. Trimming stripped 3 bases from V and 0 bases from J, with 22 bases between. The CDR3 DNA reads as TGTGCCAGCAGCTCCACTACCGGAATCGGAGGCAGCTCTGGGGCCAACGTCCTGACTTTC. This codes for CASSSTTGIGGSSGANVLTF.

The chain has TRBV19 and TRBJ2-5, with 9 bases aligning to TRBD2. Germline lookup yields CDR1 LNHDA and CDR2 SQIVND (reference sequence). Trimming took 7 bases from V and 2 from J; bases not matched to a gene: 8. This CDR3 region has 15 residues. The CDR3 nucleotides read TGTGCCAGTATGGACGGCGGGGGGGCACAAGAGACCCAGTACTTC. Translation: CASMDGGGAQETQYF.

The chain links TRBV5-1 to TRBJ2-2; D ambiguous. V was cut by 0 bases and J by 5 bases, with 8 bases left in between. CDR1 is SGHRS and CDR2 is YFSETQ in the germline V gene. The CDR3 is 14 residues long. The CDR3 loop is CASSLAPLTGELFF. CDR3 nucleotides: TGCGCCAGCAGCTTGGCCCCCCTTACCGGGGAGCTGTTTTTT.

This clonotype was counted only a few times. V and J are TRBV5-1 and TRBJ2-7, with D perhaps TRBD1 or TRBD2 (6 bases each). Germline V lookup: CDR1 SGHRS, CDR2 YFSETQ. The V end lost 1 base, the J end lost 2 bases, and 13 bases lay between the germline ends. This CDR3 has 15 residues. The CDR3 nucleotides are TGCGCCAGCAGCTTGATTTCCGGGGGCCCCTACGAGCAGTACTTC. As protein: CASSLISGGPYEQYF.

In its sample, this clonotype was seen a few times. J is TRBJ1-4 and V is TRBV4-1; perhaps TRBD1 as D (5 bases). The ends were cut back, 1 base at V and 2 bases at J, with 8 bases in the middle. This CDR3 has 15 amino acids. CDR1 and CDR2 from the germline V gene are MGHRA and YSYEKL. CDR3 nucleotide sequence: TGCGCCAGCAGCCAAGTAAGACAGACTAATGAAAAACTGTTTTTT. Translated, it gives CASSQVRQTNEKLFF.

This clonotype was seen at least ten times. The chain uses TRBV29-1 and TRBJ1-2; perhaps TRBD1 as D (6 bases). This CDR3 is 13 amino acids long. V shed 2 bases and J shed 9 bases, with 16 bases lying between them. Per the germline V gene, CDR1 is SQVTM and CDR2 is ANQGSEA. CDR3 loop: CSVENPGERSYTF. Here the CDR3 DNA reads TGCAGCGTTGAAAATCCAGGGGAACGAAGCTACACCTTC.

This clonotype showed up just a few times. The V gene is TRBV4-3, the J gene TRBJ2-7, with 9 bases matching TRBD2. The CDR3 is 15 amino acids. The germline V gene has CDR1 LGHNA and CDR2 YSLEER. V lost 1 base and J lost 6; bases outside the gene matches: 7. In nucleotides, the CDR3 is TGCGCCAGCAGCCAAGCCCCTAGCGGGATGGGCGAGCAGTACTTC. This gives the protein CASSQAPSGMGEQYF.

The chain joins TRBV7-2 to TRBJ2-7, with D tentatively TRBD1 or TRBD2 (5 bases each). Looked up from germline, CDR1 is SGHTA and CDR2 is FQGNSA. Trimming stripped 3 bases from V and 6 bases from J, with 15 bases between. This CDR3 is built from 14 residues. CDR3 residues: CASSLGRGACEQYF. DNA for the CDR3: TGTGCCAGCAGCTTGGGACGGGGAGCCTGCGAGCAGTACTTC.

This clonotype was observed a single time. The CDR3 DNA follows: TGTGCCAACTCTAGGACTAGCGGGATTGGCGGGGAGCTGTTTTTT. Its protein is CANSRTSGIGGELFF. The chain links TRBV12-3 or TRBV12-4 to TRBJ2-2; 12 positions agree with TRBD2. V lost 10 bases and J lost 7; bases outside the gene matches: 10. The CDR3 contains 15 residues.

The chain combines TRBV20-1 with TRBJ2-5, with 7 bases identical to TRBD1. Germline V CDR1 and CDR2: DFQATT, SNEGSKA (reference sequence). J was trimmed by 11 bases and V by 5 bases; bases with no gene match: 17. The length of the CDR3 is 14 residues. For the CDR3, the DNA is TGCAGTGCTTGGCGTGGGACAGCCAACAATGAGCAGTACTTC. This encodes CSAWRGTANNEQYF.